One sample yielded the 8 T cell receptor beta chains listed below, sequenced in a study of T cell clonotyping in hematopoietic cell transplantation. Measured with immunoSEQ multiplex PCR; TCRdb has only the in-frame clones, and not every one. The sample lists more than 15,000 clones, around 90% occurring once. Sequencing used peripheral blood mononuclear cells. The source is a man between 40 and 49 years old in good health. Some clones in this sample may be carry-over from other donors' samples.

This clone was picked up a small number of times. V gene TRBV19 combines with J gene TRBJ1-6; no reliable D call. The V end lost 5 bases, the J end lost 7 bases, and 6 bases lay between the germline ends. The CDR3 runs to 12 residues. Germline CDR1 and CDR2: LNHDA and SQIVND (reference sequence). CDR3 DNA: TGTGCCAGTAGTGTTCAGAATTCACCCCTCCACTTT. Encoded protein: CASSVQNSPLHF.

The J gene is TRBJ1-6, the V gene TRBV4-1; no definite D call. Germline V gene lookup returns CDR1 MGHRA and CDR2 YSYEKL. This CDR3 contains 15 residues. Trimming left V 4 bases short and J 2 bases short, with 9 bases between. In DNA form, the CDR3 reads TGCGCCAGCAGCCCCGGGTCTACCTATAATTCACCCCTCCACTTT. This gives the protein CASSPGSTYNSPLHF.

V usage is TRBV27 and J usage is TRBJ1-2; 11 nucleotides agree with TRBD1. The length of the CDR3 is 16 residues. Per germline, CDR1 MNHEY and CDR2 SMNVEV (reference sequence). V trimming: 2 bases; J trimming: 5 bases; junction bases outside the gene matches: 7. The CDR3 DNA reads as TGTGCCAGCAGTTTAAGGAGGACAGGGGGCGCTTATGGCTACACCTTC. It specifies CASSLRRTGGAYGYTF.

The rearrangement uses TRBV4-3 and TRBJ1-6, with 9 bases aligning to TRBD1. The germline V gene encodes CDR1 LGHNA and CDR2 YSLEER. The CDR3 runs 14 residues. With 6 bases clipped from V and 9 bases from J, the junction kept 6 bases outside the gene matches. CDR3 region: CASREGTGTSPLHF. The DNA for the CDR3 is TGCGCCAGCAGGGAAGGGACAGGGACTTCACCCCTCCACTTT.

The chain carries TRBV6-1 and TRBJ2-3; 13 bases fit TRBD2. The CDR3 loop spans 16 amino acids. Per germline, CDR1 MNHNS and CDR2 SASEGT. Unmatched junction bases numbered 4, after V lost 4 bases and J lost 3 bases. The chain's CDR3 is CASSAGLAGYTDTQYF. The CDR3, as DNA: TGTGCCAGCAGTGCGGGACTAGCGGGGTATACAGATACGCAGTATTTT.

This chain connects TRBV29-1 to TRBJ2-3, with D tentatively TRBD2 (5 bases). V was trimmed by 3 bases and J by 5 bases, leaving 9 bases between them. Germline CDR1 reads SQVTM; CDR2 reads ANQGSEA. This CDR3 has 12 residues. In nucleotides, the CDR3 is TGCAGCGTTGACGGGATTGGAGATACGCAGTATTTT. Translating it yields CSVDGIGDTQYF.

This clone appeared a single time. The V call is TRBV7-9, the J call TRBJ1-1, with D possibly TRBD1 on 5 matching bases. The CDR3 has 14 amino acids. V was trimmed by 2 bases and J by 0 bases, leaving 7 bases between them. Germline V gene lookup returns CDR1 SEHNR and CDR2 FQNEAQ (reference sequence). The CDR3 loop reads CASSLQGLNTEAFF. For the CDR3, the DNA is TGTGCCAGCAGCTTACAGGGATTGAACACTGAAGCTTTCTTT. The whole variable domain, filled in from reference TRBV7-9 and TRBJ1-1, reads DTGVSQNPRHKITKRGQNVTFRCDPISEHNRLYWYRQTLGQGPEFLTYFQNEAQLEKSRLLSDRFSAERPKGSFSTLEIQRTEQGDSAMYLCASSLQGLNTEAFFGQGTRLTVV.

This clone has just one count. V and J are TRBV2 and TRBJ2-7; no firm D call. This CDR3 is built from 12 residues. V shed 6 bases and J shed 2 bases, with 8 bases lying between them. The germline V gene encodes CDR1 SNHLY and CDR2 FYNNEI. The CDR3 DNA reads TGTGCCAGCAGCTCACAGACCTACGAGCAGTACTTC. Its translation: CASSSQTYEQYF.